These 7 T cell receptor beta chains originate from one sample sequenced in a study of blood T cells in healthy people across ages. Next came a second PCR, run for about 7 to 11 cycles, which used a sample-barcoded 5' primer along with a J-beta primer mix. TCRdb fed the 5' RACE reads into MiXCR, producing one record per CDR3 protein. The sample lists roughly 560,000 distinct CDR3 sequences; approximately 25% were seen once. This same sample was also part of a study on T cells of mothers and their children.

The source material was blood. These receptor sequences come from a boy between 10 and 17 years old in good health.

This clonotype occurred once. A read error is likely, as this CDR3 ends without the conserved phenylalanine or tryptophan. The chain recombines TRBV12-3 or TRBV12-4 with TRBJ2-3; D unresolved. Trimming removed 1 base from V and 5 bases from J, with 16 bases in between. The CDR3 sequence is 16 residues long. The CDR3 DNA is TGTGCCAGCAGTTTAGGTGGCCCTAAAAAGGTAGATACGCAGTATTCT. Its protein product is CASSLGGPKKVDTQYS.

The rearrangement links TRBV7-9 to TRBJ2-1; 9 bases align to TRBD1. Germline CDR1 SEHNR, CDR2 FQNEAQ (reference sequence). Trimming took 5 bases from V and 6 from J; bases not matched to a gene: 8. CDR3 length: 15 amino acids. This CDR3 reads CASSRDRVILNEQFF. Here the CDR3 DNA reads TGTGCCAGCAGCCGGGACAGGGTCATTCTCAATGAGCAGTTCTTC.

A few counts support this clonotype. The rearrangement uses TRBV20-1 and TRBJ2-7; weak D call: TRBD1 (6 bases). Germline V gives CDR1 DFQATT, CDR2 SNEGSKA (reference sequence). CDR3 size: 14 residues. V was pared by 2 bases and J by 2 bases, with 13 bases between. CDR3 region: CSARQGGSTYEQYF. CDR3 coding DNA: TGCAGTGCTAGACAAGGGGGAAGCACCTACGAGCAGTACTTC.

This clonotype was observed a few times. The chain has TRBV28 and TRBJ2-7; D not resolved. The CDR3 runs 16 residues. V lost 4 bases, J lost 0 bases, and 16 bases lay in between. The germline gives CDR1 MDHEN, CDR2 SYDVKM. The CDR3 DNA reads as TGTGCCAGCAGTTACTTTCCAGGTTATTACTCCTACGAGCAGTACTTC. It encodes CASSYFPGYYSYEQYF.

V and J are TRBV7-3 and TRBJ2-1; 9 bases fit TRBD2. V lost 5 bases to trimming and J lost 2 bases; unmatched junction nucleotides: 7. Germline CDR1 SGHTA, CDR2 FQGTGA. The CDR3 consists of 16 residues. CDR3 in amino acids: CASSPGSGSTYNEQFF. CDR3 coding DNA: TGTGCCAGCAGCCCCGGTAGCGGGAGTACCTACAATGAGCAGTTCTTC.

The chain uses TRBV29-1 and TRBJ1-2; D might be TRBD1 (5 bases). From germline, CDR1 is SQVTM and CDR2 ANQGSEA. Between the trimmed V and J ends, which lost 0 bases and 6 bases, there was a span of 14 bases. The CDR3 is 14 residues long. The CDR3 is CSVEDHQGEDGYTF. In nucleotides, the CDR3 is TGCAGCGTTGAAGATCATCAAGGGGAGGATGGCTACACCTTC. Variable domain in full (rest from reference TRBV29-1 and TRBJ1-2): SAVISQKPSRDICQRGTSLTIQCQVDSQVTMMFWYRQQPGQSLTLIATANQGSEATYESGFVIDKFPISRPNLTFSTLTVSNMSPEDSSIYLCSVEDHQGEDGYTFGSGTRLTVV.

The chain couples TRBV20-1 to TRBJ2-5; 8 bases match TRBD2. The J call may be incorrect, as the DNA end agrees better with TRBJ2-7. The CDR3 runs to 15 residues. Germline CDR1 reads DFQATT; CDR2 reads SNEGSKA (reference sequence). CDR3 protein: CSASLVGLDSAEQYF. The CDR3, as DNA: TGCAGTGCTAGTTTGGTGGGACTAGACTCTGCCGAGCAGTACTTC.